Listed below are T cell receptor beta chains from one sample, sequenced in a study of blood T cell repertoires in COVID-19. Here immunoSEQ multiplex PCR was the method, and the copy in TCRdb shows in-frame clones only, minus some. The sample includes approximately 180,000 clones, 81% of them seen just once. The material sequenced was peripheral blood. The receptors come from an elderly woman with COVID-19, enrolled during active disease. CDR3s include the opening cysteine and the closing phenylalanine or tryptophan. A D gene is named only where the DNA matches it firmly.

D gene,J gene,CDR3 length,V gene,CDR3 protein
-,TRBJ2-2,14,TRBV5-1,CASSLIGDTGELFF
-,TRBJ1-1,15,TRBV6-2/TRBV6-3,CASSLTPLLNTEAFF
TRBD2,TRBJ2-3,19,TRBV19,CASRGETSGSVVGTDTQYF
-,TRBJ1-2,13,TRBV5-1,CASSLAGGDGYTF
-,TRBJ1-4,15,TRBV11-2,CASSLGAGSGEKLFF
-,TRBJ2-5,14,TRBV27,CTSSGGDTGETQYF
-,TRBJ1-1,17,TRBV28,CASSRTGSIRPNTEAFF
-,TRBJ1-1,15,TRBV2,CASSEAVAMNTEAFF
TRBD1,TRBJ2-5,14,TRBV11-3,CASSPRTGQETQYF
-,TRBJ1-5,13,TRBV5-5,CASSPTGEFSQHF
-,TRBJ1-5,14,TRBV4-1,CASSQGREGQPQHF
-,TRBJ2-5,14,TRBV6-1,CASSEATRQETQYF
-,TRBJ2-7,11,TRBV11-2,CASSGSYEQYF
-,TRBJ2-1,13,TRBV5-5,CASSLLGGNEQFF
-,TRBJ1-1,15,TRBV6-5,CASSRGSGLNTEAFF
TRBD1,TRBJ1-5,14,TRBV2,CASERDRGQQPQHF
TRBD1,TRBJ2-2,18,TRBV20-1,CSASVRTGGVFNTGELFF
TRBD2,TRBJ2-1,15,TRBV6-5,CASTTSGRAYNEQFF